This entry concerns a single TCR beta chain. What it recognizes is unknown. At one boundary the junction diverges from the germline segment, which might be a read error. The PCR ran on 60 Vbeta and 13 Jbeta primers. Method: immunoSEQ multiplex PCR; TCRdb's copy keeps in-frame clones and lacks some. The sample yields about 130,000 clones, approximately 77% seen once. The source of the sample is a study of cytomegalovirus exposure and HLA in healthy donors. Study summary: Genotyping showed 81% of almost 400 donors falling in the Caucasian-associated ancestry cluster. Points from the study as a whole: A highly shared variant cluster was judged a likely technical artifact. In vitro confirmation showed a few CMV-associated chains to be CMV antigen specific.

Input material: PBMCs. This TCR was recovered from a man younger than 45 in good health and CMV-seronegative.

This chain's CDR3 is CVSINLGAGTEAFF. The CDR3 DNA follows: TGTGTCAGCATTAACCTGGGGGCCGGCACTGAAGCTTTCTTT. The V and J genes are TRBV6-1 and TRBJ1-1; possibly TRBD1 for D (6 bases). Germline lookup yields CDR1 MNHNS and CDR2 SASEGT. The CDR3 length is 14 residues.